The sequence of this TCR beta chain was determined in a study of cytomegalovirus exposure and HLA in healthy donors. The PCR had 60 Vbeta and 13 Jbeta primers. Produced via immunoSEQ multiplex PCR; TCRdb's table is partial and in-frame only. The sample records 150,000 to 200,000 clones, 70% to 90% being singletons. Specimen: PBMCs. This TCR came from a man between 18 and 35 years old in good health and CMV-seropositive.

The CDR3 spells CASSLSNRGSEKLFF. For the CDR3, the DNA is TGTGCCAGCAGTTTATCAAACAGGGGGAGTGAAAAACTGTTTTTT. The rearrangement links TRBV27 to TRBJ1-4; 8 bases agree with TRBD1. J lost 7 bases, V lost 0 bases, and 4 bases had no gene match. The CDR3 has 15 residues. Germline V gene lookup returns CDR1 MNHEY and CDR2 SMNVEV (reference sequence).